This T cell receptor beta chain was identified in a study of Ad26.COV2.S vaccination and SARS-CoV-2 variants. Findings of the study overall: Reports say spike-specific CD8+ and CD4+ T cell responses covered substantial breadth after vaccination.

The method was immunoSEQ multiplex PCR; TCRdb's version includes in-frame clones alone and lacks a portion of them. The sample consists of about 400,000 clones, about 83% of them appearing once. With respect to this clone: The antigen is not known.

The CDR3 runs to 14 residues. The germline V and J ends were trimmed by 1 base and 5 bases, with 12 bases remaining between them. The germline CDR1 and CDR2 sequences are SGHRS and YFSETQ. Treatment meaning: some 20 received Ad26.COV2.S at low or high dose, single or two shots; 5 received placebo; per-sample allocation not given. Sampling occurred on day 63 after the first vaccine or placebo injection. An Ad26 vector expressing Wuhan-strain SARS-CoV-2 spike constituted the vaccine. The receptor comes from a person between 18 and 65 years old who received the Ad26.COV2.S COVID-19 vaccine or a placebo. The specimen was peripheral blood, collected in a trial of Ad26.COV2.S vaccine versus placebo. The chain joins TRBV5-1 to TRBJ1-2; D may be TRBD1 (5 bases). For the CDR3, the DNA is TGCGCCAGCAGCTTGTCGGCAGGGCGATATGGCTACACCTTC. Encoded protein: CASSLSAGRYGYTF.